This T cell receptor beta chain was recorded in a study of blood T cells in healthy people across ages. V dropped 8 bases and J dropped 5; count of bases not matched to a gene: 4. The CDR3 is 12 amino acids. CDR1 and CDR2 from the germline V gene are ENHRY and SYGVKD. A J-beta primer mix and a sample-barcoded 5' primer were used in a second PCR of about 7 to 12 cycles. Each of the cDNA molecules was tagged by a template-switch adaptor with 12 random nucleotides. Via MiXCR, TCRdb re-called the 5' RACE reads, giving one row per CDR3 protein. The table includes 500,000 to 550,000 distinct CDR3 sequences, 24% detected once. This clonotype was detected only a few times. This sample also appeared in a second study, on T cells of mothers and their children.

Sequences were obtained from blood. This chain joins TRBV10-3 and TRBJ2-3, with 7 bases that match TRBD2. The TCR was taken from a boy between 10 and 17 years old in good health. The CDR3 spells CAIGLVGDTQYF. In DNA, the CDR3 is TGTGCCATCGGACTAGTTGGAGATACGCAGTATTTT.